One sample yielded the 13 T cell receptor beta chains listed below, sequenced in a study of blood T cell repertoires in COVID-19. Some clones are missing from TCRdb's copy, which holds only in-frame ones; the method was immunoSEQ multiplex PCR. The sample has fewer than 200,000 clones, around 88% seen once. Sequencing was performed on peripheral blood. All receptors come from a woman between 65 and 79 years old who had recovered from COVID-19.

The CDR3 region is CASSFSRGGTDTQYF. CDR3 nucleotides: TGCGCCAGCAGCTTCTCCCGCGGGGGCACAGATACGCAGTATTTT. The V call is TRBV5-1, the J call TRBJ2-3; D might be TRBD2 (6 bases). Germline V lookup: CDR1 SGHRS, CDR2 YFSETQ. This CDR3 spans 15 amino acids. Trimming left V 2 bases short and J 1 base short, with 11 bases between.

V usage is TRBV7-2 and J usage is TRBJ2-7, with TRBD2 matching 14 bases. Germline assignment: CDR1 SGHTA and CDR2 FQGNSA. The CDR3 extends over 15 amino acids. The trim removed 3 bases at V and 3 bases at J, leaving 1 base unmatched. The CDR3 reads CASSLGLAGDYEQYF. CDR3 DNA: TGTGCCAGCAGCTTGGGACTAGCGGGAGACTACGAGCAGTACTTC.

The chain combines TRBV19 with TRBJ1-2; D possibly corresponds to TRBD1 (5 bases). The germline V and J ends were trimmed by 0 bases and 10 bases, with 18 bases remaining between them. Looked up from germline, CDR1 is LNHDA and CDR2 is SQIVND (reference sequence). This CDR3 contains 15 residues. This chain's CDR3 is CASSIDLGQGRDYTF. The CDR3 DNA sequence: TGTGCCAGTAGTATAGATCTAGGCCAGGGAAGGGACTACACCTTC. The variable domain in full, completed from reference TRBV19 and TRBJ1-2, reads DGGITQSPKYLFRKEGQNVTLSCEQNLNHDAMYWYRQDPGQGLRLIYYSQIVNDFQKGDIAEGYSVSREKKESFPLTVTSAQKNPTAFYLCASSIDLGQGRDYTFGSGTRLTVV.

This chain joins TRBV12-5 and TRBJ2-3, with 10 bases aligning to TRBD2. CDR3 length: 16 amino acids. V was pared by 1 base and J by 4 bases, with 5 bases of the junction left unmatched. CDR1 LGHNT and CDR2 FRNRAP come from the germline V gene. CDR3 sequence reads: CASGLGTAGGADTQYF. CDR3 nucleotides: TGTGCTAGTGGTTTGGGGACAGCGGGAGGGGCAGATACGCAGTATTTT.

Only one count was recorded for this clone. This rearrangement joins TRBV19 to TRBJ1-6, with D perhaps matching TRBD1 (6 bases). CDR1 and CDR2 (germline): LNHDA, SQIVND (reference sequence). The CDR3 spans 16 residues. Trimming left V 5 bases short and J 9 bases short, with 20 bases between. The CDR3 sequence is CASSPRTVVGGSPLHF. Written as DNA, the CDR3 is TGTGCCAGTAGTCCCCGGACAGTGGTAGGGGGTTCACCCCTCCACTTT.

J is TRBJ2-6 and V is TRBV27; the D gene is possibly TRBD2 (6 bases). The germline CDR1 and CDR2 sequences are MNHEY and SMNVEV (reference sequence). This CDR3 has 15 amino acids. Trimming pared 6 bases from V and 16 bases from J, leaving 25 bases between. The CDR3 bases are TGTGCCAGCAGCCACCTGGGGCAGGAGCCTGGGAGGCTGACTTTC. Protein product: CASSHLGQEPGRLTF.

V usage is TRBV2 and J usage is TRBJ1-1; 8 nucleotides agree with TRBD1. Unmatched junction bases numbered 7, after V lost 6 bases and J lost 4 bases. From germline, CDR1 is SNHLY and CDR2 FYNNEI. The CDR3 extends over 14 amino acids. CDR3 in DNA: TGTGCCAGCAGGGAACAGGGGGGTGGCACTGAAGCTTTCTTT. Amino acid sequence: CASREQGGGTEAFF.

This clone has only a few counts. The genes are TRBV5-1 and TRBJ2-5; 7 bases fit TRBD1. V trimming: 1 base; J trimming: 4 bases; junction bases outside the gene matches: 7. The germline V gene has CDR1 SGHRS and CDR2 YFSETQ. The CDR3 is 15 residues long. The CDR3 DNA reads as TGCGCCAGCAGCTTGTTCCGACAGGGTGGAGAGACCCAGTACTTC. Its translation: CASSLFRQGGETQYF.

The table lists this clone with a few counts. V gene TRBV5-3 combines with J gene TRBJ2-1; 15 bases line up with TRBD2. TRBV5-3 is an ORF, and what it does is uncertain. The CDR3 extends over 14 amino acids. The J segment lost 10 bases and the V segment lost 4 bases, leaving 3 bases of the junction unmatched. The CDR3: CARSRGTSGGEQFF. Here the CDR3 DNA reads TGTGCCAGAAGCCGAGGGACTAGCGGGGGGGAGCAGTTCTTC.

The chain links TRBV4-1 to TRBJ2-2, with 7 bases lining up with TRBD1. The CDR3 contains 15 residues. Looked up from germline, CDR1 is MGHRA and CDR2 is YSYEKL. V lost 2 bases and J lost 7; bases outside the gene matches: 7. For the CDR3, the DNA is TGCGCCAGCAGCCAATGGGCAGGGGGAATCGGGGAGCTGTTTTTT. Residues: CASSQWAGGIGELFF.

This rearrangement joins TRBV3-1 (or the pseudogene TRBV3-2) to TRBJ2-7, with 10 positions matching TRBD2. The CDR3 runs to 17 residues. V shed 1 base, J shed 2 bases, and the junction held 8 bases outside the gene matches. The germline CDR1 and CDR2 sequences are LGHDT and YNNKEL (reference sequence). This CDR3 is CASSQARTSGATYEQYF. CDR3 DNA sequence: TGTGCCAGCAGCCAAGCACGTACTAGCGGGGCCACCTACGAGCAGTACTTC.

The chain joins TRBV14 to TRBJ2-3; maybe TRBD2 (5 bases). V was trimmed by 5 bases and J by 2 bases, leaving 17 bases between them. This CDR3 region has 16 residues. Germline V lookup: CDR1 SGHDN, CDR2 FVKESK. In nucleotides, the CDR3 is TGTGCCAGCAGCGGCGAGCGGCGGGCGACCACAGATACGCAGTATTTT. It encodes CASSGERRATTDTQYF.

The gene calls are TRBV6-5 and TRBJ1-2, with D possibly TRBD1 on 5 matching bases. V was clipped by 8 bases and J by 5 bases, with 15 bases between them. The CDR3 is 13 amino acids. The germline V gene encodes CDR1 MNHEY and CDR2 SVGAGI. Here the CDR3 reads CASGSPGRYGYTF. Here the CDR3 DNA reads TGTGCCAGCGGTTCGCCAGGGAGGTATGGCTACACCTTC.